The 24 T cell receptor beta chains in this list originate from one sample, sequenced in a study of identical twins. MiXCR, applied by TCRdb to the 5' RACE reads, yields one record per CDR3 protein. The sample consists of about 690,000 distinct CDR3 sequences, roughly 6% of them appearing once. Specimen: naive T cells sorted from blood. The receptors here all came from a young man in good health.

This clonotype occurred many times. The chain is built from TRBV7-9 and TRBJ1-1, with 7 positions matching TRBD1. The V segment lost 2 bases and the J segment 3 bases; nucleotides outside the gene matches: 12. Germline CDR1 is SEHNR and CDR2 is FQNEAQ (reference sequence). This CDR3 has 17 amino acids. Written as DNA, the CDR3 is TGTGCCAGCAGCTTAAGACAGGGAGATCCGGGCGACACTGAAGCTTTCTTT. Amino acids: CASSLRQGDPGDTEAFF.

This clonotype was picked up a small number of times. The rearrangement links TRBV18 to TRBJ2-1; 9 bases match TRBD2. Trimming took 1 base from V and 7 from J; bases not matched to a gene: 5. This CDR3 has 15 amino acids. Germline V gives CDR1 KGHSH, CDR2 LQKENI. CDR3 protein: CASSPLAGVGNEQFF. In nucleotides, the CDR3 is TGTGCCAGCTCACCACTAGCGGGAGTCGGGAATGAGCAGTTCTTC.

This clonotype was found a few times. The chain couples TRBV6-2 or TRBV6-3 to TRBJ2-1; unclear D gene. V lost 2 bases and J 6 bases, leaving 5 bases between the germline ends. This CDR3 spans 12 amino acids. Germline V gives CDR1 MNHEY, CDR2 SVGEGT. The CDR3 region has the DNA TGTGCCAGCAGTTACCTTCTCAATGAGCAGTTCTTC. It translates to CASSYLLNEQFF.

This clonotype occurred many times. The chain joins TRBV29-1 to TRBJ2-2; D gene uncertain. Germline V CDR1 and CDR2: SQVTM, ANQGSEA. The CDR3 consists of 11 residues. V was trimmed by 5 bases and J by 7 bases, leaving 8 bases between them. The CDR3 DNA follows: TGCAGCGTTCAAGCAGGCGGGGAGCTGTTTTTT. This gives the protein CSVQAGGELFF.

This clonotype was detected ten times or more. CDR3 sequence: CASSLGLAGVYEQYF. CDR3 sequence (DNA): TGTGCCAGCAGTTTAGGCCTAGCGGGAGTCTACGAGCAGTACTTC. The rearrangement links TRBV12-3 or TRBV12-4 to TRBJ2-7; TRBD2 aligns across 10 bases. Germline trimming cut 1 base from V and 3 bases from J; bases unmatched to any gene: 3. The CDR3 loop spans 15 amino acids.

Only a few counts were recorded for this clonotype. The chain combines TRBV15 with TRBJ2-3; TRBD2 matches at 9 bases. V dropped 5 bases and J dropped 1; count of bases not matched to a gene: 7. Germline V gene sequence: CDR1 LNHNV, CDR2 YYDKDF (reference sequence). The CDR3 runs 16 residues. The CDR3 nucleotides read TGTGCCACCAGCCCCCCGGAGCGGGAGGGCACAGATACGCAGTATTTT. It translates to CATSPPEREGTDTQYF.

A few counts support this clonotype. This chain uses TRBV9 with TRBJ2-1; D is unclear. Trimming pared 0 bases from V and 8 bases from J, leaving 15 bases between. Germline V gives CDR1 SGDLS, CDR2 YYNGEE. The CDR3 covers 15 residues. CDR3 sequence reads: CASSVGTTASDEQFF. The CDR3 nucleotides read TGTGCCAGCAGCGTAGGTACCACAGCGAGCGATGAGCAGTTCTTC.

The table lists this clonotype with many counts. The rearrangement uses TRBV20-1 and TRBJ1-5, with no clear D. The V gene lost 3 bases and the J gene lost 5 bases, with 8 bases spanning the gap. The CDR3 is 12 amino acids. The V gene's germline CDR1 is DFQATT and CDR2 SNEGSKA (reference sequence). The CDR3 loop reads CSASYEYQPQHF. CDR3 DNA sequence: TGCAGTGCTAGTTACGAATATCAGCCCCAGCATTTT.

This chain links TRBV14 with TRBJ2-2; D call uncertain. The ends were cut back, 0 bases at V and 2 bases at J, with 7 bases in the middle. The CDR3 consists of 15 residues. The V gene's germline CDR1 is SGHDN and CDR2 FVKESK. CDR3 coding DNA: TGTGCCAGCAGCCAAGATTTGGCAAACACCGGGGAGCTGTTTTTT. This sequence encodes CASSQDLANTGELFF.

This clonotype was recorded at least ten times. The rearrangement uses TRBV6-5 and TRBJ2-6; no reliable D call. This CDR3 contains 16 residues. Germline values: CDR1 MNHEY, CDR2 SVGAGI. V was clipped by 0 bases and J by 0 bases, with 6 bases between them. The CDR3 here is CASSYSQISGANVLTF. The CDR3 region has the DNA TGTGCCAGCAGTTACTCCCAGATCTCTGGGGCCAACGTCCTGACTTTC.

The J gene is TRBJ1-6, the V gene TRBV9; 10 bases fit TRBD1. The CDR3 is 17 amino acids. Germline loops: CDR1 SGDLS, CDR2 YYNGEE. With 3 bases clipped from V and 13 bases from J, the junction kept 16 bases outside the gene matches. For the CDR3, the DNA is TGTGCCAGCAGCGCGGGGGGACAGGGGCCGGCTCTAGTTCCCCTCCACTTT. Amino acid sequence: CASSAGGQGPALVPLHF.

This clonotype has at least ten counts. V gene TRBV11-1 combines with J gene TRBJ2-2; 13 bases are a match to TRBD2. Germline lookup yields CDR1 SGHAT and CDR2 FQDESV (reference sequence). The CDR3 is 18 residues long. V lost 5 bases to trimming and J lost 0 bases; unmatched junction nucleotides: 6. This CDR3 reads CASSAGLAGSANTGELFF. For the CDR3, the DNA is TGTGCCAGCAGCGCGGGACTAGCGGGAAGCGCGAACACCGGGGAGCTGTTTTTT.

V is TRBV3-1 and J is TRBJ2-1; unclear D gene. There are 18 residues in the CDR3. V was shortened by 1 base and J by 0 bases, with 16 bases between the two germline ends. The germline V gene has CDR1 LGHDT and CDR2 YNNKEL (reference sequence). The CDR3 region is CASSQVPLSSVSYNEQFF. The CDR3 DNA reads as TGTGCCAGCAGCCAAGTTCCCCTTTCAAGTGTCTCCTACAATGAGCAGTTCTTC.

The DNA for the CDR3 is TGCAGTGCTACCTTTCCGGGTGTCAGCACAGATACGCAGTATTTT. Protein product: CSATFPGVSTDTQYF. The chain employs TRBV20-1 and TRBJ2-3; D not certain. Germline V lookup: CDR1 DFQATT, CDR2 SNEGSKA (reference sequence). The CDR3 spans 15 residues. Trimming shortened V by 4 bases and J by 0 bases, and 14 bases separated the two germline ends.

This clonotype was observed a handful of times. The chain joins TRBV21-1 to TRBJ1-3. TRBV21-1 counts as a pseudogene. The CDR3 runs to 16 residues. The CDR3 region is CASSKVGSLSGNTIYF. The CDR3, as DNA: TGTGCCAGCAGCAAAGTAGGCAGCCTCTCTGGAAACACCATATATTTT.

This clonotype occurred many times. The genes are TRBV7-9 and TRBJ1-2, with 8 nucleotides matching TRBD1. The CDR3 has 14 residues. The germline CDR1 and CDR2 sequences are SEHNR and FQNEAQ (reference sequence). V shed 2 bases and J 5 bases; nucleotides not matched to a gene: 4. The CDR3 coding sequence is TGTGCCAGCAGCTTATCAGGGGGCGATTATGGCTACACCTTC. Encoded protein: CASSLSGGDYGYTF.

In its sample, this clonotype was seen many times. The V call is TRBV9, the J call TRBJ1-1, with D maybe TRBD1 (6 bases). Per germline, CDR1 SGDLS and CDR2 YYNGEE. Trimming removed 5 bases at V and 6 bases at J, with 14 bases between. The CDR3 runs to 13 residues. The CDR3 nucleotides read TGTGCCAGCAGTGTTAGAGGGGGATCTGAAGCTTTCTTT. This codes for CASSVRGGSEAFF.

This clonotype has only a few counts. This chain joins TRBV20-1 and TRBJ2-6; 12 bases agree with TRBD2. The CDR3 totals 17 residues. CDR1 and CDR2 (germline): DFQATT, SNEGSKA (reference sequence). The J segment lost 1 base and the V segment lost 6 bases, leaving 7 bases of the junction unmatched. The CDR3 nucleotides read TGCAGTGCCCATCTGACTAGCGGGAGATCTGGGGCCAACGTCCTGACTTTC. This gives the protein CSAHLTSGRSGANVLTF.

This clonotype was counted a few times. The chain uses TRBV6-1 and TRBJ1-1, with TRBD1 matching over 7 bases. CDR3 length: 14 amino acids. Looked up from germline, CDR1 is MNHNS and CDR2 is SASEGT. The trim removed 6 bases at V and 5 bases at J, leaving 9 bases unmatched. Written as DNA, the CDR3 is TGTGCCAGCAGGGCTCGACAGGGCCCGACTGAAGCTTTCTTT. Protein: CASRARQGPTEAFF.

This clonotype was observed at least ten times. This rearrangement joins TRBV24-1 to TRBJ1-5; D gene ambiguous. In germline, CDR1 is KGHDR, CDR2 SFDVKD. The CDR3 runs to 12 residues. Trimming cost V 4 bases and J 10 bases, with 10 bases left between them. CDR3 residues: CATSDGPRPQHF. The CDR3 nucleotides read TGTGCCACCAGTGACGGGCCTCGACCCCAGCATTTT.

This clonotype was observed at least ten times. The V gene is TRBV20-1, the J gene TRBJ2-1; D is undetermined. Trimming removed 5 bases at V and 3 bases at J, with 2 bases between. The CDR3 is 10 residues long. Germline V gene lookup returns CDR1 DFQATT and CDR2 SNEGSKA (reference sequence). In DNA, the CDR3 is TGCAGTGCTCTCTACAATGAGCAGTTCTTC. This translates into CSALYNEQFF.

The CDR3 DNA follows: TGTGCCAGCAGCTTTAGGGGGGAAGATGAAAAACTGTTTTTT. Encoded protein: CASSFRGEDEKLFF. The J gene is TRBJ1-4, the V gene TRBV5-6; perhaps TRBD1 as D (6 bases). V was cut by 2 bases and J by 6 bases, with 11 bases left in between. Germline V CDR1 and CDR2: SGHDT, YYEEEE. The CDR3 is 14 residues long.

The V gene is TRBV28, the J gene TRBJ2-5; 9 bases fit TRBD2. Germline V lookup: CDR1 MDHEN, CDR2 SYDVKM. The CDR3 length is 17 residues. V gave up 7 bases and J gave up 2 bases; unmatched junction bases: 14. The DNA for the CDR3 is TGTGCCAGCAATCTCGTAGGGCTAGCGGGGAATCAAGAGACCCAGTACTTC. As protein: CASNLVGLAGNQETQYF. The full variable domain, its missing parts supplied by reference TRBV28 and TRBJ2-5, is DVKVTQSSRYLVKRTGEKVFLECVQDMDHENMFWYRQDPGLGLRLIYFSYDVKMKEKGDIPEGYSVSREKKERFSLILESASTNQTSMYLCASNLVGLAGNQETQYFGPGTRLLVL.

The rearrangement uses TRBV12-3 or TRBV12-4 and TRBJ2-6, with 13 bases aligning to TRBD2. CDR3 length equals 19 residues. V trimming: 6 bases; J trimming: 1 base; junction bases outside the gene matches: 9. The CDR3: CASRRSQTSGGSGANVLTF. The CDR3 DNA reads TGTGCCAGCAGGCGGTCGCAGACTAGCGGGGGGTCTGGGGCCAACGTCCTGACTTTC.